The 2 T cell receptor beta chains below come from one sample, sequenced in a study of blood T cell repertoires in COVID-19. Libraries were prepared by immunoSEQ multiplex PCR; TCRdb keeps only in-frame clonotypes and omits some of them. The table records tens of thousands of clones, around 90% of them present only once. Sequenced material: peripheral blood. These receptors came from a man aged 45-60 years with COVID-19, enrolled during active disease.

The genes are TRBV5-1 and TRBJ1-6; 8 nucleotides line up with TRBD1. In germline, CDR1 is SGHRS, CDR2 YFSETQ. The junction had 2 bases not matched to a gene; V was cut back by 4 bases and J by 5 bases. The CDR3 loop spans 14 amino acids. CDR3 in DNA: TGCGCCAGCAGCACGGGACAGGATAATTCACCCCTCCACTTT. Protein sequence: CASSTGQDNSPLHF.

The CDR3 DNA sequence: TGCAGCGTTGTTCCGATACACCTGAACACTGAAGCTTTCTTT. Protein product: CSVVPIHLNTEAFF. The chain combines TRBV29-1 with TRBJ1-1; D is undetermined. With 4 bases removed from V and 0 bases from J, the gap between germline ends came to 12 bases. The CDR3 is 14 residues long. The germline V gene encodes CDR1 SQVTM and CDR2 ANQGSEA. The full variable domain, in which reference TRBV29-1 and TRBJ1-1 provide the parts outside the CDR3, is SAVISQKPSRDICQRGTSLTIQCQVDSQVTMMFWYRQQPGQSLTLIATANQGSEATYESGFVIDKFPISRPNLTFSTLTVSNMSPEDSSIYLCSVVPIHLNTEAFFGQGTRLTVV.